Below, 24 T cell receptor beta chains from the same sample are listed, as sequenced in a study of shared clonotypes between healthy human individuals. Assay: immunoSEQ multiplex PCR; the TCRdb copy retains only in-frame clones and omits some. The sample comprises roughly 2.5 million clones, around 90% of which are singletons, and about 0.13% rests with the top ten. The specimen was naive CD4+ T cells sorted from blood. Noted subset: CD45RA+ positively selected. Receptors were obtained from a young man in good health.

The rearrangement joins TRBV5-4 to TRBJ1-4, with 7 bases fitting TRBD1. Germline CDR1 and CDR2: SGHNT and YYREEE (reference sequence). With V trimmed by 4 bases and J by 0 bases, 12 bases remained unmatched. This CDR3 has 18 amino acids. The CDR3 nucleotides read TGTGCCAGCAGCCCCGAGCCGGACAGGCGTGCAACTAATGAAAAACTGTTTTTT. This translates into CASSPEPDRRATNEKLFF. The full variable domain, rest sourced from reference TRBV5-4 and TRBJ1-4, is ETGVTQSPTHLIKTRGQQVTLRCSSQSGHNTVSWYQQALGQGPQFIFQYYREEENGRGNFPPRFSGLQFPNYSSELNVNALELDDSALYLCASSPEPDRRATNEKLFFGSGTQLSVL.

This chain's CDR3 is CASNRQGEAFF. CDR3 sequence (DNA): TGTGCCAGCAATCGACAGGGAGAAGCTTTCTTT. V gene TRBV25-1 combines with J gene TRBJ1-1, with TRBD1 identical over 7 bases. Germline V gene data show CDR1 as MGHDK and CDR2 as SYGVNS. The CDR3 contains 11 residues. V was pared by 7 bases and J by 8 bases, with 4 bases of the junction left unmatched. The full variable domain, in which reference TRBV25-1 and TRBJ1-1 provide the parts outside the CDR3, is EADIYQTPRYLVIGTGKKITLECSQTMGHDKMYWYQQDPGMELHLIHYSYGVNSTEKGDLSSESTVSRIRTEHFPLTLESARPSHTSQYLCASNRQGEAFFGQGTRLTVV.

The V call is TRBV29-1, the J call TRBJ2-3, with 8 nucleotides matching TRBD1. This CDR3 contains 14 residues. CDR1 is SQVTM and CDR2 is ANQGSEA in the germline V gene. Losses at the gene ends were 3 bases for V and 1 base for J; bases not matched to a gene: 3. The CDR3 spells CSVEKQGGTDTQYF. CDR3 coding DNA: TGCAGCGTTGAGAAACAGGGGGGCACAGATACGCAGTATTTT.

The CDR3 DNA is TGTGCCAGCAGCATAAACCTGAGGGGACTAGCATCGAACACCGGGGAGCTGTTTTTT. Amino acid sequence: CASSINLRGLASNTGELFF. The chain is built from TRBV7-9 and TRBJ2-2, with 9 bases lining up with TRBD2. Germline CDR1 reads SEHNR; CDR2 reads FQNEAQ (reference sequence). With V trimmed by 5 bases and J by 0 bases, 13 bases remained unmatched. This CDR3 comprises 19 residues.

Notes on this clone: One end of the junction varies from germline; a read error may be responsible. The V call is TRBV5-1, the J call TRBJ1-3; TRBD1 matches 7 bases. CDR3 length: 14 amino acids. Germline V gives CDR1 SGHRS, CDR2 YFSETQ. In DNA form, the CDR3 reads TGCGCCAGCAGATTGGGACAGATGGGAAACACCATATATTTT. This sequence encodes CASRLGQMGNTIYF.

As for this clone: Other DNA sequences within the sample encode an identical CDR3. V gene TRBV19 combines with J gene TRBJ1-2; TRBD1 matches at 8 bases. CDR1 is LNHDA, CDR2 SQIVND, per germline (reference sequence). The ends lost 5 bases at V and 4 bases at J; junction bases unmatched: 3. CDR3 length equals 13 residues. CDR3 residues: CASSRQGTYGYTF. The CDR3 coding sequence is TGTGCCAGTAGTCGACAGGGGACCTATGGCTACACCTTC.

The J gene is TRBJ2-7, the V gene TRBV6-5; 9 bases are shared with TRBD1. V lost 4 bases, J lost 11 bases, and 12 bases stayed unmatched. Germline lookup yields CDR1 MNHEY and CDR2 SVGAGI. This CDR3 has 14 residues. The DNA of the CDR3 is TGTGCCAGCAGTTCGGGGACAGGGCCGTTGGTAGAGTACTTC. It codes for CASSSGTGPLVEYF.

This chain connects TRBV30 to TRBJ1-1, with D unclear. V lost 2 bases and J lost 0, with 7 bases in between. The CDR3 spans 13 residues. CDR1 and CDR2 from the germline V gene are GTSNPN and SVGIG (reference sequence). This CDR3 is CAWSNGMNTEAFF. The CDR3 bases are TGTGCCTGGAGTAACGGCATGAACACTGAAGCTTTCTTT.

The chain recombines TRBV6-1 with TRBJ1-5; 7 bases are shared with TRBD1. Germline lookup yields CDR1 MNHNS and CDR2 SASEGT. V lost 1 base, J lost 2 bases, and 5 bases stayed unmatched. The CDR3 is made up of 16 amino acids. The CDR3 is CASSEGQGKGNQPQHF. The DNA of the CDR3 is TGTGCCAGCAGTGAAGGACAGGGAAAAGGCAATCAGCCCCAGCATTTT.

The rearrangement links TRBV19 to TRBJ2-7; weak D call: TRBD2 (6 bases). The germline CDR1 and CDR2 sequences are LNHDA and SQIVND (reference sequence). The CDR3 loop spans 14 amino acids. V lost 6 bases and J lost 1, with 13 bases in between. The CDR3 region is CASRYSGGSYEQYF. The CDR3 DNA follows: TGTGCCAGTAGATATAGCGGCGGTTCCTACGAGCAGTACTTC. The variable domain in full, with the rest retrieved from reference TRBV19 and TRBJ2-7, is DGGITQSPKYLFRKEGQNVTLSCEQNLNHDAMYWYRQDPGQGLRLIYYSQIVNDFQKGDIAEGYSVSREKKESFPLTVTSAQKNPTAFYLCASRYSGGSYEQYFGPGTRLTVT.

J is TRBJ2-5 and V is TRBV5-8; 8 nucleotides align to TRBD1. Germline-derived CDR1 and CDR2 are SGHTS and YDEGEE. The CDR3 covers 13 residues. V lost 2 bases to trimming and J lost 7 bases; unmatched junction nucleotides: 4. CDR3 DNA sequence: TGTGCCAGCAGCTTAGGACAGGGAGCGACCCAGTACTTC. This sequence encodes CASSLGQGATQYF.

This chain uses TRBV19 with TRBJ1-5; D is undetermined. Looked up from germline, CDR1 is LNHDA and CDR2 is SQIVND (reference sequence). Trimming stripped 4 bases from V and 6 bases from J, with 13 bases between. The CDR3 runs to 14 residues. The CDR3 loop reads CASSKEGAGQPQHF. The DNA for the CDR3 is TGTGCCAGTAGTAAGGAGGGCGCGGGTCAGCCCCAGCATTTT. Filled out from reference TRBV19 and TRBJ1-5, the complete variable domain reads DGGITQSPKYLFRKEGQNVTLSCEQNLNHDAMYWYRQDPGQGLRLIYYSQIVNDFQKGDIAEGYSVSREKKESFPLTVTSAQKNPTAFYLCASSKEGAGQPQHFGDGTRLSIL.

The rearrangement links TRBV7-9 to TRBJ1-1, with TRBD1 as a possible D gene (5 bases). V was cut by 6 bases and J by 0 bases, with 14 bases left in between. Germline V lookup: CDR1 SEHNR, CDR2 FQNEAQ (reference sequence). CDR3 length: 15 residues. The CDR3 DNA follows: TGTGCCAGCAGGGGGGACGGATTCATGAACACTGAAGCTTTCTTT. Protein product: CASRGDGFMNTEAFF.

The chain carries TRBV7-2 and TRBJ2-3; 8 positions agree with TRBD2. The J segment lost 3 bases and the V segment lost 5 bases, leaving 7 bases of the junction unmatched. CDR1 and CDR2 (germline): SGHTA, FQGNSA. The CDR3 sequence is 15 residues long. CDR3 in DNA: TGTGCCAGCAGCACGAGTGGACTAGCAACAGATACGCAGTATTTT. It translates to CASSTSGLATDTQYF.

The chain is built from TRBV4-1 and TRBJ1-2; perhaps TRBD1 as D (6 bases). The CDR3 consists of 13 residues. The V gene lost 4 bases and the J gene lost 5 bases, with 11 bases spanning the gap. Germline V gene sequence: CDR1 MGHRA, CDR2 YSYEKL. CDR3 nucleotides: TGCGCCAGCAGCCCTCAGGGGCTTTATGGCTACACCTTC. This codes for CASSPQGLYGYTF.

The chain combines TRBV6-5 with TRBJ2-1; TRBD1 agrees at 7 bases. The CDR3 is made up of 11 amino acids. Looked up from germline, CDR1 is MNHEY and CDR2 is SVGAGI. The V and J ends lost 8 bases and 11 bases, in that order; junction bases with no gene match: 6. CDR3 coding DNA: TGTGCCAGCGGGGACAGCCCGAAGCAGTTCTTC. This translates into CASGDSPKQFF.

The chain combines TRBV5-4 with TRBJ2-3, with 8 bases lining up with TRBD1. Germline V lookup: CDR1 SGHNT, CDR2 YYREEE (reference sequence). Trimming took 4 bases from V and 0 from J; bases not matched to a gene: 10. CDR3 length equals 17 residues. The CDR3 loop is CASSPPGQARSTDTQYF. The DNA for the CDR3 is TGTGCCAGCAGCCCCCCGGGACAGGCGCGTAGCACAGATACGCAGTATTTT.

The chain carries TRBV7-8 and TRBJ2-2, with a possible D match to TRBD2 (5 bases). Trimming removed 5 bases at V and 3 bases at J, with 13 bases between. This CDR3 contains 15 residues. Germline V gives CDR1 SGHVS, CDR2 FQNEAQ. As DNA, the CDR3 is TGTGCCAGCAGCCTTAAACGCGGGCACACCGGGGAGCTGTTTTTT. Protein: CASSLKRGHTGELFF. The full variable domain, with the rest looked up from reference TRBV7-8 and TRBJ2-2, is GAGVSQSPRYKVAKRGQDVALRCDPISGHVSLFWYQQALGQGPEFLTYFQNEAQLDKSGLPSDRFFAERPEGSVSTLKIQRTQQEDSAVYLCASSLKRGHTGELFFGEGSRLTVL.

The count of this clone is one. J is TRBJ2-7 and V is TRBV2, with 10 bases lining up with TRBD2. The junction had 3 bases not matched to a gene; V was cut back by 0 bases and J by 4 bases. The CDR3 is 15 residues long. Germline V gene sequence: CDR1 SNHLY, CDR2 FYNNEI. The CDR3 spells CASSEAASGRYEQYF. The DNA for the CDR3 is TGTGCCAGCAGTGAAGCGGCTAGCGGGAGATACGAGCAGTACTTC.

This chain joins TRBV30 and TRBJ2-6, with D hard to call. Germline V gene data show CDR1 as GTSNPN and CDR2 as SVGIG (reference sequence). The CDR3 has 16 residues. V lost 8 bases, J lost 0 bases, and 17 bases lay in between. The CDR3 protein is CAGDSGRSSGANVLTF. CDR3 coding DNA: TGTGCCGGAGACTCAGGACGGTCCTCTGGGGCCAACGTCCTGACTTTC. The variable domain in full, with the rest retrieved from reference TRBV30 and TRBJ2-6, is SQTIHQWPATLVQPVGSPLSLECTVEGTSNPNLYWYRQAAGRGLQLLFYSVGIGQISSEVPQNLSASRPQDRQFILSSKKLLLSDSGFYLCAGDSGRSSGANVLTFGAGSRLTVL.

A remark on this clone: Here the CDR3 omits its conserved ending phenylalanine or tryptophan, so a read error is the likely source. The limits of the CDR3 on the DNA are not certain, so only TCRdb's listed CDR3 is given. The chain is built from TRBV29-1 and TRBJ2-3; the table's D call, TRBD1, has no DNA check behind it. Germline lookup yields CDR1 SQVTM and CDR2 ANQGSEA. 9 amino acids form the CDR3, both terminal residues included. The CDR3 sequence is CSVEDSRDR.

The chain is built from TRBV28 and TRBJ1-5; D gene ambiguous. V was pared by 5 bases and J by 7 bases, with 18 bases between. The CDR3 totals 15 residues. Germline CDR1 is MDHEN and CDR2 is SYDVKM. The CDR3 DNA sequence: TGTGCCAGCAGTCTAAGATGGGTTAGCGGGCAGCCCCAGCATTTT. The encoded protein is CASSLRWVSGQPQHF.

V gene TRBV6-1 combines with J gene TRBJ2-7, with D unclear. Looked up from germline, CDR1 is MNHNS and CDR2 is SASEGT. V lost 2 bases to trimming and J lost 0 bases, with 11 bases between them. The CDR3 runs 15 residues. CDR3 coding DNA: TGTGCCAGCAGTGAATTAAGGACGGCCTCCTACGAGCAGTACTTC. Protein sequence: CASSELRTASYEQYF.

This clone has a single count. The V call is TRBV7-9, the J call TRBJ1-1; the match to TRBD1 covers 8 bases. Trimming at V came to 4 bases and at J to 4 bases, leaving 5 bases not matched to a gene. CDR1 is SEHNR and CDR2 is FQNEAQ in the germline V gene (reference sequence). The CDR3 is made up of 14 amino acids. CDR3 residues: CASSSRGLSTEAFF. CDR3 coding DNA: TGTGCCAGCAGCTCCAGGGGGCTATCCACTGAAGCTTTCTTT.